A selection of T cell receptor beta chains follows, all from one sample in a study of graft-versus-host responses after intestinal transplantation. The repertoire was sequenced with immunoSEQ multiplex PCR; TCRdb's copy has only in-frame clones and lacks some. Of 45,000 to 50,000 clones detected, approximately 92% appear once; the ten largest clones hold approximately 6%. The sequencing used PBMCs, collected around 800 days after a first intestinal transplant, on the day of a second. The receptors were sampled from a human patient who received an intestinal transplant, so some T cells may come from the graft donor. Each CDR3 is given with its conserved first and last residue. A D gene is named only where the DNA matches it firmly. Expanded clones are given a class, and other clones once, few, many or no size at all.

J | size | V | D | CDR3 | DNA
TRBJ2-3 | once | TRBV4-2 | TRBD1 | CASSQDLTGVSTDTQYF | TGTGCCAGCAGCCAAGATCTGACAGGGGTTAGCACAGATACGCAGTATTTT
TRBJ2-7 | - | TRBV5-4 | - | CASSLRKGGLGEQYF | TGTGCCAGCAGCTTGCGAAAGGGTGGGTTGGGCGAGCAGTACTTC
TRBJ2-1 | once | TRBV6-6 | - | CASSYSRSNEQFF | TGTGCCAGCAGTTACTCGAGGAGTAATGAGCAGTTCTTC
TRBJ2-3 | - | TRBV27 | TRBD2 | CASSRGTSGTDTQYF | TGTGCCAGCAGTCGCGGGACTAGCGGCACAGATACGCAGTATTTT
TRBJ2-1 | - | TRBV11-2 | - | CASSSRGNEQFF | TGTGCCAGCAGCTCCCGGGGTAATGAGCAGTTCTTC
TRBJ2-7 | - | TRBV28 | TRBD1 | CASRPGQGAEQYF | TGTGCCAGCAGACCGGGACAGGGGGCCGAGCAGTACTTC
TRBJ1-5 | - | TRBV6-6 | - | CASSYSEGPQHF | TGTGCCAGCAGTTACTCTGAGGGGCCCCAGCATTTT
TRBJ2-2 | - | TRBV11-3 | TRBD2 | CASSQTLGLADTGELFF | TGTGCCAGCAGCCAAACGCTGGGACTAGCGGACACCGGGGAGCTGTTTTTT
TRBJ2-3 | - | TRBV6-4 | - | CASGTGGTDTQYF | TGTGCCAGCGGGACGGGGGGCACAGATACGCAGTATTTT
TRBJ2-3 | - | TRBV7-3 | - | CASSSGSLDTQYF | TGTGCCAGCAGCTCAGGGAGTCTGGATACGCAGTATTTT
TRBJ2-4 | - | TRBV19 | - | CASSIQGVQNIQYF | TGTGCCAGTAGTATCCAGGGAGTCCAAAACATTCAGTACTTC
TRBJ1-5 | - | TRBV30 | - | CAWSGQGLQPQHF | TGTGCCTGGAGTGGCCAGGGACTTCAGCCCCAGCATTTT
TRBJ1-3 | - | TRBV5-7 | - | CASSLSRMLENTIYF | TGTGCCAGCAGCTTGTCCAGAATGCTGGAAAACACCATATATTTT
TRBJ2-7 | - | TRBV7-6 | TRBD2 | CASSSEMASGYYEQYF | TGTGCCAGCAGCTCAGAGATGGCTAGCGGGTACTACGAGCAGTACTTC
TRBJ1-6 | - | TRBV6-1 | - | CASSGGVGYNSPLHF | TGTGCCAGCAGTGGAGGGGTGGGCTATAATTCACCCCTCCACTTT
TRBJ1-1 | - | TRBV9 | - | CASSVETNTEAFF | TGTGCCAGCAGCGTAGAAACGAACACTGAAGCTTTCTTT
TRBJ1-2 | - | TRBV4-1 | - | CASSQEENYGYTF | TGCGCCAGCAGCCAAGAGGAGAACTATGGCTACACCTTC
TRBJ2-7 | - | TRBV7-7 | TRBD2 | CASTSYRGLAGGRSYEQYF | TGTGCTAGCACCTCTTATCGGGGTTTAGCGGGAGGTCGTTCCTACGAGCAGTACTTC
TRBJ2-7 | - | TRBV11-2 | - | CASSLQGYEQYF | TGTGCCAGCAGCTTACAGGGCTACGAGCAGTACTTC
TRBJ2-5 | - | TRBV6-5 | - | CASSTLGQTQETQYF | TGTGCCAGCAGCACGCTGGGACAAACCCAAGAGACCCAGTACTTC
TRBJ1-5 | - | TRBV5-8 | TRBD1 | CASSLVGQGVGQPQHF | TGTGCCAGCAGCTTGGTCGGCCAGGGGGTGGGTCAGCCCCAGCATTTT
TRBJ2-2 | once | TRBV19 | TRBD1 | CASSMWDRSLSPGELFF | TGTGCCAGTAGTATGTGGGACAGGTCCCTTTCTCCCGGGGAGCTGTTTTTT
TRBJ2-7 | - | TRBV11-1 | - | CASSSPGEQYF | TGTGCCAGCAGCTCCCCAGGAGAGCAGTACTTC
TRBJ2-7 | - | TRBV6-5 | - | CASRGGSSYEQYF | TGTGCCAGCAGGGGAGGTTCTTCCTACGAGCAGTACTTC
TRBJ2-7 | - | TRBV27 | - | CATDARDYEQYF | TGTGCCACCGACGCCAGGGACTACGAGCAGTACTTC
TRBJ1-3 | - | TRBV9 | - | CASSPWGPSSGNTIYF | TGTGCCAGCAGCCCCTGGGGCCCCAGCTCTGGAAACACCATATATTTT
TRBJ2-1 | - | TRBV4-1 | - | CASSHSREQFF | TGCGCCAGCAGCCACAGCAGGGAGCAGTTCTTC
TRBJ2-7 | - | TRBV11-3 | - | CASSLGAGAPYEQYF | TGTGCCAGCAGCTTAGGTGCAGGGGCACCCTACGAGCAGTACTTC
TRBJ1-1 | - | TRBV5-6 | - | CASSYWWGEDTEAFF | TGTGCCAGCAGTTATTGGTGGGGGGAAGACACTGAAGCTTTCTTT
TRBJ1-3 | - | TRBV2 | - | CASSGEAFSGNTIYF | TGTGCCAGCAGTGGAGAGGCCTTCTCTGGAAACACCATATATTTT
TRBJ2-4 | - | TRBV6-5 | - | CASSYSIDRAKNIQYF | TGTGCCAGCAGTTACTCGATCGATAGAGCCAAAAACATTCAGTACTTC
TRBJ2-7 | - | TRBV30 | - | CAWSVLGKGYEQYF | TGTGCCTGGAGTGTACTGGGGAAAGGCTACGAGCAGTACTTC
TRBJ1-5 | - | TRBV19 | TRBD1 | CASSGGGNQPQHF | TGTGCCAGTTCAGGGGGAGGCAATCAGCCCCAGCATTTT
TRBJ2-1 | - | TRBV18 | TRBD2 | CASSPPSLAGGYNEQFF | TGTGCCAGCTCACCACCCTCCCTAGCGGGAGGGTACAATGAGCAGTTCTTC
TRBJ1-3 | - | TRBV7-9 | - | CASSLRPLEVGNTIYF | TGTGCCAGCAGCTTAAGGCCGTTGGAGGTTGGAAACACCATATATTTT
TRBJ2-1 | once | TRBV5-1 | TRBD2 | CASSSIAGGHQEQFF | TGCGCCAGCAGCTCCATAGCGGGAGGGCATCAAGAGCAGTTCTTC
TRBJ1-4 | - | TRBV5-8 | TRBD1 | CASSHGGDRDEKLFF | TGTGCCAGCAGCCACGGTGGGGACAGAGACGAAAAACTGTTTTTT
TRBJ1-1 | - | TRBV5-6 | - | CASSLDGTDTEAFF | TGTGCCAGCAGCTTGGATGGGACCGACACTGAAGCTTTCTTT
TRBJ2-5 | - | TRBV6-1 | TRBD1 | CASSVPRGRGETQYF | TGTGCCAGCAGTGTACCGAGGGGGCGCGGGGAGACCCAGTACTTC
TRBJ2-7 | - | TRBV5-4 | - | CASSSSGSPYEQYF | TGTGCCAGCAGCTCAAGCGGGTCCCCCTACGAGCAGTACTTC
TRBJ1-1 | - | TRBV7-6 | - | CASSFGRGRAEAFF | TGTGCCAGCAGCTTCGGCCGCGGCCGCGCTGAAGCTTTCTTT
TRBJ1-3 | - | TRBV19 | - | CASSMYRGNTIYF | TGTGCCAGTAGTATGTACAGGGGAAACACCATATATTTT
TRBJ2-2 | - | TRBV11-2 | - | CASSRLIGELFF | TGTGCCAGCAGTCGACTCATTGGGGAGCTGTTTTTT
TRBJ2-7 | - | TRBV2 | - | CASSLTDYEQYF | TGTGCCAGCAGCTTGACAGACTACGAGCAGTACTTC
TRBJ2-1 | - | TRBV10-1 | TRBD2 | CASGESTSGPYNEQFF | TGCGCCAGTGGTGAGTCGACTAGCGGTCCTTACAATGAGCAGTTCTTC
TRBJ1-3 | - | TRBV7-9 | - | CASSLDRDTIYF | TGCGCCAGCAGCTTAGACAGAGACACCATATATTTT
TRBJ2-1 | - | TRBV30 | TRBD2 | CAWSVAGGWYEQFF | TGTGCCTGGAGTGTAGCGGGAGGGTGGTATGAGCAGTTCTTC
TRBJ2-1 | - | TRBV6-1 | TRBD2 | CASCGLAGSDNEQFF | TGTGCCAGCTGCGGACTAGCGGGATCAGACAATGAGCAGTTCTTC
TRBJ2-7 | once | TRBV7-7 | - | CASSHGRAGPNEQYF | TGTGCTAGCAGCCACGGTCGGGCGGGCCCCAACGAGCAGTACTTC
TRBJ2-7 | once | TRBV6-5 | - | CASSLGLTYEQYF | TGTGCCAGCAGTTTAGGGTTGACCTACGAGCAGTACTTC